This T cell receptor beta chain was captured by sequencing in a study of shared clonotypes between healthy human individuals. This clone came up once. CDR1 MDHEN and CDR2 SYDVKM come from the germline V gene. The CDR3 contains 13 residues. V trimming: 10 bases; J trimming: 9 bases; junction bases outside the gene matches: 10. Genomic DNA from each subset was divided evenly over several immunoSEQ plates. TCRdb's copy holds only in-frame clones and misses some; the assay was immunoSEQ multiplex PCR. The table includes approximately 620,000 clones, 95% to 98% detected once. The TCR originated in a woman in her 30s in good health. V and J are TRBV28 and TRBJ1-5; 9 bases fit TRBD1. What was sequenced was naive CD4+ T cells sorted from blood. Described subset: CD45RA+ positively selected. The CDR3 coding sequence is TGTGCCAACGCCCGGGACAGGGTCGCGCCCCAGCATTTT. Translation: CANARDRVAPQHF.